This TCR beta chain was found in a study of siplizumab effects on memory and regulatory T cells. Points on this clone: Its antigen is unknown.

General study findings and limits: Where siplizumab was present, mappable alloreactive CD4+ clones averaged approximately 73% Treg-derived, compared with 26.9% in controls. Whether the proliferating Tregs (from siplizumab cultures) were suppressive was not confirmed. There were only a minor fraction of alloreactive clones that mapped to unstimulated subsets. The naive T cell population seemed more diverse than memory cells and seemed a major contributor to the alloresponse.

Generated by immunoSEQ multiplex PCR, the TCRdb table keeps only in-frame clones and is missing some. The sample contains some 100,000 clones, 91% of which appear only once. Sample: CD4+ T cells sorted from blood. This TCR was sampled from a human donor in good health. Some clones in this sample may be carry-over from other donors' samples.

The CDR3 region is CASSKNRNQPQHF. In DNA form, the CDR3 reads TGTGCCAGCAGCAAAAACCGTAATCAGCCCCAGCATTTT. The V and J genes are TRBV11-2 and TRBJ1-5, with D uncertain. The germline gives CDR1 SGHAT, CDR2 FQNNGV. Trimming cost V 5 bases and J 4 bases, with 9 bases left between them. This CDR3 spans 13 amino acids.